The clone carrying this T cell receptor (beta chain) was detected a few times. This sample stems from a study of blood T cell repertoires in COVID-19. Background on the study: Both acute and convalescent COVID-19 samples were obtained from the United States, Italy and Spain. In each case, the material was cDNA or gDNA derived from T cells, B-cell-depleted T cells, or PBMCs.

The ends lost 4 bases at V and 6 bases at J; junction bases unmatched: 18. Per the germline V gene, CDR1 is MNHEY and CDR2 is SVGEGT. The CDR3 covers 19 residues. Original methodology: Amplification with reference gene primers provided the estimates of nucleated cell counts. TCRdb keeps only in-frame clones here, not all; method: immunoSEQ multiplex PCR. The DNA was the basis for D and trimming; V, J and clone size are from that table. The sample shows roughly 260,000 clones, roughly 80% of them seen only once. Sample: peripheral blood. This sequence originates from a woman aged 40 to 50 with active or convalescent COVID-19. The chain employs TRBV6-2 or TRBV6-3 and TRBJ2-1, with 10 bases fitting TRBD2. The CDR3 region is CASSLGGKPAGGPINEQFF. The CDR3 coding sequence is TGTGCCAGCAGTTTGGGGGGCAAGCCAGCGGGGGGGCCCATCAATGAGCAGTTCTTC.